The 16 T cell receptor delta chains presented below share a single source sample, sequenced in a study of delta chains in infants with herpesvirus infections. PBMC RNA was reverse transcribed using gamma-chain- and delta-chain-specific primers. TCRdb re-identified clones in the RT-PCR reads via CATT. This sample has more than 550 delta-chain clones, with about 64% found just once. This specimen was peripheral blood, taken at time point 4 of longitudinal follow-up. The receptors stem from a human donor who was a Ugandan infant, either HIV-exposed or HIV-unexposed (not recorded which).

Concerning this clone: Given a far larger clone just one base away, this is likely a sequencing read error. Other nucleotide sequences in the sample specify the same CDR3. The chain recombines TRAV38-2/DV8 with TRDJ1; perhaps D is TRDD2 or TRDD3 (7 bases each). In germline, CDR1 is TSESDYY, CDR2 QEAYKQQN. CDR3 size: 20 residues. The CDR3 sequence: CAYRIPTRGGGGLYTDKLIF. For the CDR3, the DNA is TGTGCTTATAGGATTCCTACCCGTGGGGGAGGCGGTTTGTACACCGATAAACTCATCTTC.

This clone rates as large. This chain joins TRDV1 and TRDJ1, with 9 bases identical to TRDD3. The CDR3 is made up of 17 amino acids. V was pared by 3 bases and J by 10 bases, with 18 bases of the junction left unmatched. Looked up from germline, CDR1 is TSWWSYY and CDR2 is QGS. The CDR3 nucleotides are TGTGCTCTTGGGGAGCCCGTTTCTACCTGGGGGATTTCGGGACTCATCTTT. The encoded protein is CALGEPVSTWGISGLIF.

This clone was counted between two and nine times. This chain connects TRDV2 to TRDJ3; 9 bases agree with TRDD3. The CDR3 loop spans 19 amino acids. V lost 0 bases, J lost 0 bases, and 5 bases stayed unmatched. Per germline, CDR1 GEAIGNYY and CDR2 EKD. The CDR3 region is CACDTLLGDHSWDTRQMFF. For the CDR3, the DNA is TGTGCCTGTGACACCCTACTGGGGGACCACTCCTGGGACACCCGACAGATGTTTTTC.

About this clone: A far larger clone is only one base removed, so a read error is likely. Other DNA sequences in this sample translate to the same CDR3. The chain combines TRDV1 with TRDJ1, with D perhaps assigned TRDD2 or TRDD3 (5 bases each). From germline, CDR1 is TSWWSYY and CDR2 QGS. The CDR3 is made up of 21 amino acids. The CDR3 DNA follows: TGTGCTCTCGGGGAACTAAGACCCCACGGTCATTTGCCCTACCCAGTAATGGACATCATCTTT. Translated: CALGELRPHGHLPYPVMDIIF.

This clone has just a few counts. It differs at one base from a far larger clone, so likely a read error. DNA of the CDR3: TGTGCTCTTGGGGAAGATCCTATCTGGGGGATACTTCCTTTGACAGCACAACTCTTCTTT. Protein: CALGEDPIWGILPLTAQLFF. V is TRDV1 and J is TRDJ2; 11 bases line up with TRDD3. Germline CDR1 is TSWWSYY and CDR2 is QGS. The CDR3 covers 20 residues. The V gene end was trimmed by 2 bases and the J gene end by 0 bases; junction bases not matched to a gene: 11.

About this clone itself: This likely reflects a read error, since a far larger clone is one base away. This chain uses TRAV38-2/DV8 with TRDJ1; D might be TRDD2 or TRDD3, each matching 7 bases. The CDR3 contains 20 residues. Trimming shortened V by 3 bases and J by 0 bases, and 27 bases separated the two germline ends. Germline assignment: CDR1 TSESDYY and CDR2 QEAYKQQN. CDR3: CAYRIPTRGGGGLHTDKLIF. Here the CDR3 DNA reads TGTGCTTATAGGATTCCTACCCGTGGGGGAGGCGGTTTGCACACCGATAAACTCATCTTT.

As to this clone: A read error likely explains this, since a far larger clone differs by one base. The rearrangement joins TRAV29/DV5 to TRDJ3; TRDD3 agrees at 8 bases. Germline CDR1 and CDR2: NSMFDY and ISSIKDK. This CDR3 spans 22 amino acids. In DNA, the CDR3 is TGTGCAGCAAGCTACGCAAGGGATACGATCCCCCGGAGCTCCCGGGACACCCGACAGATGTTTTTC. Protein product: CAASYARDTIPRSSRDTRQMFF. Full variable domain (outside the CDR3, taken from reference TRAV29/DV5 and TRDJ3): DQQVKQNSPSLSVQEGRISILNCDYTNSMFDYFLWYKKYPAEGPTFLISISSIKDKNEDGRFTVFLNKSAKHLSLHIVPSQPGDSAVYFCAASYARDTIPRSSRDTRQMFFGTGIKLFVEP.

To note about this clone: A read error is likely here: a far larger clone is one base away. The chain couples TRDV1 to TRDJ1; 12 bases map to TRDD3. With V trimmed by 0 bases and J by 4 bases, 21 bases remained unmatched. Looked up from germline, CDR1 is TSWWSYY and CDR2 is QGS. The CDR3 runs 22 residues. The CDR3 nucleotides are TGTGCTCTTGGGGAACTAGAAGCCTTCCTCCCGTACTGGGGGATACATGACGATAAACTCATCTTT. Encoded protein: CALGELEAFLPYWGIHDDKLIF.

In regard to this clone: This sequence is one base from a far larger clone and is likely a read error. CDR3 nucleotide sequence: TGTGCTCTTGAAACCCCGCGGAGGAGGGGGGACTGTGGGATACTTGCGGTGTGGACAGCACAACTCTTCTTT. Translating it yields CALETPRRRGDCGILAVWTAQLFF. The chain is built from TRDV1 and TRDJ2; 7 bases are a match to TRDD3. The CDR3 totals 24 residues. V trimming: 7 bases; J trimming: 4 bases; junction bases outside the gene matches: 36. CDR1 TSWWSYY and CDR2 QGS come from the germline V gene.

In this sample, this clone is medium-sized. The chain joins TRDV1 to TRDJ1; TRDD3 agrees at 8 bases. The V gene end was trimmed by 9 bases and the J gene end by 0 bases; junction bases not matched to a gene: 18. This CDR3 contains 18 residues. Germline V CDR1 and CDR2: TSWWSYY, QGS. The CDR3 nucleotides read TGTGCTCTAACTACGTCCCCTATACTGGGGGTCCACACCGATAAACTCATCTTT. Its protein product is CALTTSPILGVHTDKLIF.

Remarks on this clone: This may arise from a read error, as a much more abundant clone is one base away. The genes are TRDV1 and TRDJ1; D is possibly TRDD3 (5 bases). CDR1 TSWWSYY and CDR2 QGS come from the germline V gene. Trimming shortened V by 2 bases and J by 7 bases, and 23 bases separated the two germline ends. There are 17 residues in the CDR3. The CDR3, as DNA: TGTGCTCTTGGGGAAAAAAGGCTACTGCTCAGCGGGGGTAAACTCATCTTT. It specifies CALGEKRLLLSGGKLIF.

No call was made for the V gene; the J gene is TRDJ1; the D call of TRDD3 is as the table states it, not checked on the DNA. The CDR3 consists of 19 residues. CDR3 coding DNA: TGTGCTCGTGGGGAACTCGACTCCCGGTTAAGATACGCGCGGGACAAACTCATCTTT. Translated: CARGELDSRLRYARDKLIF.

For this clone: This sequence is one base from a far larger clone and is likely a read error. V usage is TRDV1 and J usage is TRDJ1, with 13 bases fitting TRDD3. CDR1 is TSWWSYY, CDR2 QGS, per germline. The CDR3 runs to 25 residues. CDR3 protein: CALGDPLGTCGLHTGGYVNTDELIF. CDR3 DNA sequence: TGTGCTCTTGGGGATCCCCTGGGAACCTGTGGCCTCCACACTGGGGGATACGTTAACACCGATGAACTCATCTTT.

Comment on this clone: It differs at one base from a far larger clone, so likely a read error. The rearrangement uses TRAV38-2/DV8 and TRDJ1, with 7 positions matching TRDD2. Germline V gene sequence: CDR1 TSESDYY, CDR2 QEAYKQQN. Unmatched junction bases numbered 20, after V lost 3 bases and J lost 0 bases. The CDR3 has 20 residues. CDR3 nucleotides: TGTGCTTATAGGATTCCTACCCGTCGGGGAGGCGGTTTGTACACCGATAAACTCATCTTT. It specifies CAYRIPTRRGGGLYTDKLIF.

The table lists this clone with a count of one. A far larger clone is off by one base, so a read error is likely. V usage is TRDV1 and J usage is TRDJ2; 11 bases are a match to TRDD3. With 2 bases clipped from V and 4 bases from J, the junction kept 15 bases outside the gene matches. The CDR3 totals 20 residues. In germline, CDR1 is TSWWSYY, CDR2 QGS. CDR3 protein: CALGEDPIWGIPPWTAQLFF. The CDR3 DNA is TGTGCTCTTGGGGAAGATCCTATCTGGGGGATACCTCCTTGGACAGCACAACTCTTCTTT.

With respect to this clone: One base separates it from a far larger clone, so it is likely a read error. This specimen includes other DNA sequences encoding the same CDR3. The CDR3 DNA sequence: TGTGCTCTTGGGGAACTCCTTCTCCACCACCCGGCCCTCCTTCGGACGGCCGATAAACTCATCTTC. Protein product: CALGELLLHHPALLRTADKLIF. The chain uses TRDV1 and TRDJ1; maybe TRDD2 (5 bases). Germline-derived CDR1 and CDR2 are TSWWSYY and QGS. The CDR3 consists of 22 residues.